This TCR beta chain stems from a study of T-cell reconstitution after alpha-beta-depleted transplantation in children listed by TCRdb under 2016. Describing the broader study: The study quantitatively tracked T-cell immune reconstitution after TCRalphabeta/CD19-depleted allogeneic hematopoietic cell transplantation in children using TCR repertoire profiling.

The junction carries 17 bases between V and J, which are trimmed by 9 bases and 5 bases respectively. The CDR3 measures 14 amino acids from cysteine to phenylalanine. The CDR3 DNA has 42 bases and is translated from base 1. This clonotype was recorded at least ten times. Its cognate antigen has yet to be identified. Base qualities are missing; no much larger clone stands one base away. The library was generated by PCR. The sequencer listed for this sample is Illumina HiSeq 2500. TCR libraries were prepared with molecular barcoding, using unique molecular identifiers to normalize TCRbeta repertoire quantification. Starting from the raw public reads, TCRdb applied fastp trimming at Q25, assembled clones with MiXCR and retained in-frame beta chains. All rows with the same CDR3 protein become a single entry with the most common DNA and genes. Recorded for this sample are hundreds of thousands of distinct CDR3 sequences; 16% of them occurred a single time. The ten most abundant clones make up approximately 1.1% of the sample.

The V gene is TRBV12-3 or TRBV12-4 and the J gene is TRBJ2-1; the D gene is perhaps TRBD2, on 6 matching bases. The sequence came from a human donor who donated a stem cell graft to a child with acute myeloid leukemia. Sequenced material: PBMCs from the stem cell graft donor, taken from the stem cell graft. The nucleotide sequence reads TGTGCCAGTGAAGGTCGCGGGGCAAACAATGAGCAGTTCTTC. The translation is CASEGRGANNEQFF.